Presented here are 11 T cell receptor beta chains from one specimen sequenced in a study of shared clonotypes between healthy human individuals. Libraries were prepared by immunoSEQ multiplex PCR; TCRdb keeps only in-frame clonotypes and omits some of them. Of roughly 1 million clones listed, 75% to 85% were seen once; the top ten hold around 0.47%. The sequenced material came from memory CD4+ T cells from PBMCs. Subset of the sample: CD45RA-negative fraction. These receptors were taken from a man between 18 and 35 years old in good health. Some clones in this sample may be carry-over from other donors' samples.

The table lists this clone with a few counts. The rearrangement uses TRBV28 and TRBJ2-3, with D maybe TRBD1 (5 bases). This CDR3 region has 11 residues. V was clipped by 8 bases and J by 2 bases, with 5 bases between them. Germline CDR1 is MDHEN and CDR2 is SYDVKM. Here the CDR3 reads CASGATDTQYF. For the CDR3, the DNA is TGTGCCAGCGGGGCCACAGATACGCAGTATTTT.

The V gene is TRBV7-6, the J gene TRBJ2-7; no firm D call. Germline V CDR1 and CDR2: SGHVS, FNYEAQ. The CDR3 totals 12 residues. V shed 3 bases and J shed 5 bases, with 8 bases lying between them. The CDR3 sequence: CASSLAINEQYF. As DNA, the CDR3 is TGTGCCAGCAGCTTGGCTATTAACGAGCAGTACTTC.

This clone was detected once. The chain employs TRBV10-3 and TRBJ2-1, with 7 bases matching TRBD2. Germline loops: CDR1 ENHRY, CDR2 SYGVKD. The CDR3 extends over 14 amino acids. The V gene end was trimmed by 4 bases and the J gene end by 4 bases; junction bases not matched to a gene: 4. In DNA, the CDR3 is TGTGCCATCAGTGCTAGCGGCCATTACAATGAGCAGTTCTTC. Protein: CAISASGHYNEQFF.

The chain recombines TRBV6-6 with TRBJ1-1, with D uncertain. This CDR3 spans 14 amino acids. V was trimmed by 6 bases and J by 1 base, leaving 12 bases between them. Germline CDR1 and CDR2: MNHNY and SVGAGI (reference sequence). The CDR3, as DNA: TGTGCCAGCAGACGACCATCAGGGAACACTGAAGCTTTCTTT. Encoded protein: CASRRPSGNTEAFF.

The chain joins TRBV5-8 to TRBJ1-1; 10 positions agree with TRBD1. The CDR3 has 15 residues. The J segment lost 1 base and the V segment lost 8 bases, leaving 8 bases of the junction unmatched. Per germline, CDR1 SGHTS and CDR2 YDEGEE. CDR3 DNA sequence: TGTGCCAGTCGGGACAGGGGACTATCGAACACTGAAGCTTTCTTT. Translation gives CASRDRGLSNTEAFF.

The CDR3: CASRYNYEQYF. The CDR3 DNA sequence: TGCGCCAGCAGGTATAACTACGAGCAGTACTTC. The V gene is TRBV5-1, the J gene TRBJ2-7; D is ambiguous. V was pared by 5 bases and J by 3 bases, with 6 bases between. The CDR3 loop spans 11 amino acids. Germline V gene lookup returns CDR1 SGHRS and CDR2 YFSETQ.

This clone showed up just a few times. The chain carries TRBV5-1 and TRBJ1-3, with 8 bases matching TRBD1. J lost 3 bases, V lost 4 bases, and 3 bases had no gene match. The CDR3 totals 14 residues. Looked up from germline, CDR1 is SGHRS and CDR2 is YFSETQ. CDR3 amino acids: CASSPGQVGNTIYF. For the CDR3, the DNA is TGCGCCAGCAGCCCGGGACAGGTTGGAAACACCATATATTTT. The full variable domain, rest sourced from reference TRBV5-1 and TRBJ1-3, is KAGVTQTPRYLIKTRGQQVTLSCSPISGHRSVSWYQQTPGQGLQFLFEYFSETQRNKGNFPGRFSGRQFSNSRSEMNVSTLELGDSALYLCASSPGQVGNTIYFGEGSWLTVV.

The CDR3 loop is CASSLSVLVGGNTEAFF. As DNA, the CDR3 is TGCGCCAGCAGCTTGAGTGTTTTGGTAGGGGGGAACACTGAAGCTTTCTTT. The chain uses TRBV5-1 and TRBJ1-1, with D possibly matching TRBD1 (6 bases). The germline V and J ends were trimmed by 1 base and 1 base, with 17 bases remaining between them. CDR1 is SGHRS and CDR2 is YFSETQ in the germline V gene. The CDR3 runs 17 residues.

The chain combines TRBV6-6 with TRBJ2-7; TRBD2 matches at 8 bases. Germline values: CDR1 MNHNY, CDR2 SVGAGI (reference sequence). This CDR3 comprises 15 residues. V shed 8 bases and J 5 bases; nucleotides not matched to a gene: 14. CDR3 loop: CASCLSSGILHEQYF. CDR3 nucleotide sequence: TGTGCCAGCTGCCTAAGTAGCGGGATTCTCCACGAGCAGTACTTC.

The J gene is TRBJ2-5, the V gene TRBV4-1; the match to TRBD2 covers 9 bases. CDR3 size: 15 residues. Germline CDR1 MGHRA, CDR2 YSYEKL. V was clipped by 4 bases and J by 2 bases; unmatched bases: 5. This CDR3 is CASSRGGDRQETQYF. The CDR3 DNA reads TGCGCCAGCAGCCGCGGGGGGGACAGACAAGAGACCCAGTACTTC.

The chain employs TRBV6-6 and TRBJ2-1; 12 nucleotides match TRBD2. V was pared by 6 bases and J by 7 bases, with 10 bases of the junction left unmatched. The CDR3 consists of 16 residues. Germline values: CDR1 MNHNY, CDR2 SVGAGI (reference sequence). For the CDR3, the DNA is TGTGCCAGCAGGCCCTCACTAGCGGGAGGAAGGAATGAGCAGTTCTTC. This gives the protein CASRPSLAGGRNEQFF.